This TCR beta chain was identified in a study of cytomegalovirus exposure and HLA in healthy donors. Study-wide points: Upon later analysis, HLA-associated TCR beta chains proved more clonally expanded than other, equally common chains.

Vbeta (60) and Jbeta (13) primers were used in the PCR. Produced via immunoSEQ multiplex PCR; TCRdb's table is partial and in-frame only. This table holds about 170,000 clones, about four fifths found once. The CDR3 has 17 amino acids. The junction had 12 bases not matched to a gene; V was cut back by 3 bases and J by 4 bases. Germline lookup yields CDR1 MDHEN and CDR2 SYDVKM. Of note for this clone: Its target is unknown.

The receptor's source is a male donor in good health and CMV-seronegative. The specimen sequenced was PBMCs. The J gene is TRBJ2-1, the V gene TRBV28, with 7 bases that match TRBD1. CDR3 DNA sequence: TGTGCCAGCAGTTTTAGTACAGGGGAGAATCCTTACAATGAGCAGTTCTTC. It translates to CASSFSTGENPYNEQFF.